Below, 3 T cell receptor beta chains from the same sample are listed, as sequenced in a study of cytotoxic CD8 clonotypes in ibrutinib-treated CLL. Sequencing used immunoSEQ multiplex PCR; TCRdb keeps in-frame clones, though not all of them. Here the sample spans under 150,000 clones, approximately 90% being singletons. The sample here was PBMCs, taken after 12 months of ibrutinib treatment. The source is a human donor with chronic lymphocytic leukemia.

This rearrangement joins TRBV5-5 to TRBJ2-7; D is undetermined. This CDR3 spans 13 amino acids. Germline V gives CDR1 SGHKS, CDR2 YYEKEE (reference sequence). The V gene lost 6 bases and the J gene lost 3 bases, with 13 bases spanning the gap. CDR3 coding DNA: TGTGCCAGCACTGACACGCCTAGCTACGAGCAGTACTTC. Amino acids: CASTDTPSYEQYF. Together with reference TRBV5-5 and TRBJ2-7, the CDR3 gives the full variable domain: DAGVTQSPTHLIKTRGQQVTLRCSPISGHKSVSWYQQVLGQGPQFIFQYYEKEERGRGNFPDRFSARQFPNYSSELNVNALLLGDSALYLCASTDTPSYEQYFGPGTRLTVT.

This chain joins TRBV14 and TRBJ1-2; D remains unclear. The CDR3 contains 13 residues. CDR1 SGHDN and CDR2 FVKESK come from the germline V gene. The V gene lost 0 bases and the J gene lost 8 bases, with 10 bases spanning the gap. CDR3 in amino acids: CASSQERGGGYTF. The CDR3 DNA sequence: TGTGCCAGCAGCCAAGAGAGAGGCGGCGGCTACACCTTC.

The chain combines TRBV11-2 with TRBJ2-7, with D perhaps TRBD2 (6 bases). CDR3 size: 16 residues. CDR1 is SGHAT, CDR2 FQNNGV, per germline. The V end was cut by 2 bases, the J end by 2 bases, with 16 bases between. CDR3 region: CASSLRGTYETYEQYF. The CDR3 region has the DNA TGTGCCAGCAGCTTAAGAGGGACTTACGAGACCTACGAGCAGTACTTC.